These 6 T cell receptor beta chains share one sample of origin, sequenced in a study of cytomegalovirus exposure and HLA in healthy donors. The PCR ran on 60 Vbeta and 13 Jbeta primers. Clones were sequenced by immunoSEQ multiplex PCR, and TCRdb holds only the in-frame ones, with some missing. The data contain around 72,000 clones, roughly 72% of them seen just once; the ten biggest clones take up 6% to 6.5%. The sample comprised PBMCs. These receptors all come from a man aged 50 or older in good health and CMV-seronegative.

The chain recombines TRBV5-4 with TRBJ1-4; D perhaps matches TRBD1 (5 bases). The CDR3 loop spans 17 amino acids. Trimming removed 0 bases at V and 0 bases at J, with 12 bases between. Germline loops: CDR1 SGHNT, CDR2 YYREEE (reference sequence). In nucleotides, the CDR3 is TGTGCCAGCAGCTTGGGACAGACACATGCAACTAATGAAAAACTGTTTTTT. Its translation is CASSLGQTHATNEKLFF.

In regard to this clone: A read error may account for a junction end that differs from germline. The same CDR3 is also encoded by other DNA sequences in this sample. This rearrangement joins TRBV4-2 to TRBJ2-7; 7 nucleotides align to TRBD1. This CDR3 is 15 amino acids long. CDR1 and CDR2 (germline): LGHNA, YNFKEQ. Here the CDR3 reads CASSQDAGGRYEQYF. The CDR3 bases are TGTGCCAGCAGCCAAGATGCAGGGGGAAGGTACGAGCAGTACTTT.

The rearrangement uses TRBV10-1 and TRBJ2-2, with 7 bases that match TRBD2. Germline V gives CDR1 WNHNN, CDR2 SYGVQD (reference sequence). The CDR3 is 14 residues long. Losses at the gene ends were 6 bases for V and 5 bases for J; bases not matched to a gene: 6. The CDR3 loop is CASSPAGETGELFF. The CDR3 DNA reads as TGCGCCAGCAGCCCGGCGGGGGAGACCGGGGAGCTGTTTTTT.

In nucleotides, the CDR3 is TGCAGCGTTGAACCCGCAGGGATGGAGACCCAGTACTTC. Protein: CSVEPAGMETQYF. V usage is TRBV29-1 and J usage is TRBJ2-5; the D gene is possibly TRBD1 (5 bases). Germline V CDR1 and CDR2: SQVTM, ANQGSEA. Trimming left V 2 bases short and J 5 bases short, with 12 bases between. The length of the CDR3 is 13 residues.

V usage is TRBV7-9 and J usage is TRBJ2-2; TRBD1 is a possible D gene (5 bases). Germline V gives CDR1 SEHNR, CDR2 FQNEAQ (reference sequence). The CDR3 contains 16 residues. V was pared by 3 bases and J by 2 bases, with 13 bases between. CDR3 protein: CASSFPPGINTGELFF. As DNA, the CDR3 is TGTGCCAGCAGCTTTCCCCCAGGGATAAACACCGGGGAGCTGTTTTTT.

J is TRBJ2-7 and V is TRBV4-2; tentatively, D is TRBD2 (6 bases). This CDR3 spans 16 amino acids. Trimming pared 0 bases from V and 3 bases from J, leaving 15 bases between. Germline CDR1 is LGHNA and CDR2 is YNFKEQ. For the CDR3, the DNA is TGTGCCAGCAGCCAAGATTTGGGCGGGACGGGCTACGAGCAGTACTTC. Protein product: CASSQDLGGTGYEQYF.